The rows below give T cell receptor beta chains drawn from one sample of a study of T cell responses to AZD1222 COVID-19 vaccine. This table comes from immunoSEQ multiplex PCR, and its TCRdb copy is limited to in-frame clones, with some not included. The table records tens of thousands of clones, around 80% of them present only once. The sequences come from peripheral blood, collected on day 0 of AZD1222 vaccination. These receptors all come from an adult in good health. Both conserved end residues are part of each CDR3. A D gene is named only where the DNA matches it firmly.

j_gene | d_gene | v_gene | CDR3aa | CDR3nt
TRBJ1-2 | NA | TRBV6-5 | CASSYTLPALGDGYTF | TGTGCCAGCAGTTACACCCTACCCGCCTTGGGGGATGGCTACACCTTC
TRBJ2-5 | TRBD1 | TRBV7-2 | CASSKLGTGGTQYF | TGTGCCAGCAGCAAACTTGGGACAGGGGGAACCCAGTACTTC
TRBJ1-4 | NA | TRBV4-1 | CASSQVDGANEKLFF | TGCGCCAGCAGCCAAGTGGACGGGGCCAATGAAAAACTGTTTTTT
TRBJ1-5 | NA | TRBV7-6 | CASSWGIDQPQHF | TGTGCCAGCAGCTGGGGGATAGACCAGCCCCAGCATTTT
TRBJ2-5 | TRBD2 | TRBV14 | CASSPYGGLAGGRETQYF | TGTGCCAGCAGCCCCTATGGTGGACTAGCGGGAGGGAGAGAGACCCAGTACTTC
TRBJ2-3 | TRBD2 | TRBV12-3/TRBV12-4 | CASSLVAGVEYF | TGTGCCAGCAGTCTCGTAGCGGGGGTGGAGTATTTT
TRBJ1-5 | NA | TRBV19 | CATRGGHFNQPQHF | TGTGCCACCCGGGGGGGACATTTTAATCAGCCCCAGCATTTT
TRBJ2-5 | TRBD1 | TRBV10-2 | CASSESWGTGGLTQYF | TGCGCCAGCAGTGAGTCCTGGGGGACAGGGGGATTGACCCAGTACTTC
TRBJ2-7 | NA | TRBV27 | CASSGSTSSYEQYF | TGTGCCAGCAGTGGATCGACTAGTTCGTACGAGCAGTACTTC
TRBJ1-5 | NA | TRBV18 | CASSPQATVYSNQPQHF | TGTGCCAGCTCACCACAAGCGACGGTATATAGCAATCAGCCCCAGCATTTT
TRBJ1-5 | NA | TRBV7-9 | CASSVHRDGANQPQHF | TGTGCCAGCAGCGTACACCGGGACGGTGCCAATCAGCCCCAGCATTTT